One and the same sample provided the 14 T cell receptor beta chains below, sequenced in a study of blood T cell repertoires in COVID-19. Assay used: immunoSEQ multiplex PCR; TCRdb lists only in-frame clones, some missing. The data show roughly 140,000 clones, with 86% seen just once and 3% to 4% held by the top ten. The sequencing input was peripheral blood. The receptors were sampled from an older man with acute or convalescent COVID-19.

V is TRBV19 and J is TRBJ2-5; D is possibly TRBD1 (6 bases). The CDR3 runs 16 residues. Germline CDR1 reads LNHDA; CDR2 reads SQIVND (reference sequence). Trimming took 5 bases from V and 7 from J, leaving 23 bases between them. For the CDR3, the DNA is TGTGCCAGTAGTCCCCAGGCACCAGGGGACACGGGGACCCAGTACTTC. Encoded protein: CASSPQAPGDTGTQYF.

The genes are TRBV30 and TRBJ1-4, with 7 bases matching TRBD1. The CDR3 spans 15 residues. The V gene's germline CDR1 is GTSNPN and CDR2 SVGIG (reference sequence). The V and J ends lost 1 base and 5 bases, in that order; junction bases with no gene match: 7. The CDR3 sequence: CAWSAWDRSNEKLFF. The DNA for the CDR3 is TGTGCCTGGAGTGCCTGGGACAGATCGAATGAAAAACTGTTTTTT.

The chain couples TRBV9 to TRBJ2-3, with TRBD1 matching 8 bases. With V trimmed by 0 bases and J by 3 bases, 6 bases remained unmatched. This CDR3 has 16 amino acids. The germline V gene has CDR1 SGDLS and CDR2 YYNGEE. This CDR3 is CASSVDGQGTTDTQYF. CDR3 sequence (DNA): TGTGCCAGCAGCGTAGATGGACAGGGTACGACAGATACGCAGTATTTT.

The chain combines TRBV9 with TRBJ2-3; D is unclear. V was trimmed by 4 bases and J by 3 bases, leaving 12 bases between them. Per the germline V gene, CDR1 is SGDLS and CDR2 is YYNGEE. This CDR3 has 14 amino acids. In DNA form, the CDR3 reads TGTGCCAGCAGCCCCCTGCCCCAGACAGATACGCAGTATTTT. Translating gives CASSPLPQTDTQYF. The complete variable domain, with remaining parts taken from reference TRBV9 and TRBJ2-3, reads DSGVTQTPKHLITATGQRVTLRCSPRSGDLSVYWYQQSLDQGLQFLIQYYNGEERAKGNILERFSAQQFPDLHSELNLSSLELGDSALYFCASSPLPQTDTQYFGPGTRLTVL.

The genes are TRBV7-2 and TRBJ2-1, with D possibly TRBD2 on 7 matching bases. The CDR3 spans 16 residues. Germline V gene data show CDR1 as SGHTA and CDR2 as FQGNSA. V lost 5 bases and J lost 1, with 15 bases in between. The CDR3 sequence: CASSRGAYPSYNEQFF. The CDR3 DNA reads as TGTGCCAGCAGCCGGGGGGCCTACCCATCCTACAATGAGCAGTTCTTC.

CDR3: CIRQGFYGYTF. The CDR3 DNA reads as TGCATAAGACAGGGATTCTATGGCTACACCTTC. This chain uses TRBV20-1 with TRBJ1-2, with TRBD1 matching over 7 bases. This CDR3 contains 11 residues. Germline lookup yields CDR1 DFQATT and CDR2 SNEGSKA (reference sequence).

CDR3 region: CASSSTDRSGSGNTIYF. Written as DNA, the CDR3 is TGTGCCAGCAGTTCAACCGACCGGTCGGGCTCTGGAAACACCATATATTTT. This chain joins TRBV28 and TRBJ1-3; no clear D. Trimming took 4 bases from V and 0 from J, leaving 16 bases between them. The CDR3 consists of 17 residues. Germline V lookup: CDR1 MDHEN, CDR2 SYDVKM.

The rearrangement joins TRBV5-4 to TRBJ2-7; 7 nucleotides align to TRBD2. CDR1 SGHNT and CDR2 YYREEE come from the germline V gene (reference sequence). With 3 bases clipped from V and 5 bases from J, the junction kept 11 bases outside the gene matches. The CDR3 contains 15 residues. The CDR3 spells CASSSRTRYIHEQYF. CDR3 nucleotide sequence: TGTGCCAGCAGCTCCCGGACTAGATATATCCACGAGCAGTACTTC.

The chain couples TRBV2 to TRBJ1-2; 8 nucleotides match TRBD1. The CDR3 is 14 residues long. With 4 bases clipped from V and 6 bases from J, the junction kept 7 bases outside the gene matches. CDR1 and CDR2 from the germline V gene are SNHLY and FYNNEI. DNA for the CDR3: TGTGCCAGCAGTGCCCGGACAGGGACGGATGGCTACACCTTC. Translated, it gives CASSARTGTDGYTF.

The rearrangement joins TRBV19 to TRBJ2-3, with 9 bases lining up with TRBD2. Germline loops: CDR1 LNHDA, CDR2 SQIVND (reference sequence). The CDR3 length is 17 residues. V shed 4 bases and J 2 bases; nucleotides not matched to a gene: 10. Written as DNA, the CDR3 is TGTGCCAGTAGTAGCGTTCTAGCGGGACCCTACACAGATACGCAGTATTTT. Residues: CASSSVLAGPYTDTQYF.

The V gene is TRBV6-5, the J gene TRBJ2-2; D gene uncertain. The germline gives CDR1 MNHEY, CDR2 SVGAGI. This CDR3 is built from 13 residues. V was trimmed by 6 bases and J by 4 bases, leaving 9 bases between them. The CDR3 reads CASSLSITGELFF. The DNA of the CDR3 is TGTGCCAGCAGCCTTAGTATCACCGGGGAGCTGTTTTTT.

The chain links TRBV12-5 to TRBJ2-2; 9 bases align to TRBD2. From germline, CDR1 is LGHNT and CDR2 FRNRAP. V trimming: 0 bases; J trimming: 4 bases; junction bases outside the gene matches: 6. This CDR3 spans 17 amino acids. This chain's CDR3 is CASGLVLSAGGTGELFF. The CDR3 DNA follows: TGTGCTAGTGGTTTGGTACTTTCAGCGGGAGGCACCGGGGAGCTGTTTTTT.

This clone was detected only once. This chain uses TRBV28 with TRBJ2-1, with D possibly TRBD1 on 5 matching bases. The CDR3 is 16 residues long. The ends were cut back, 6 bases at V and 1 base at J, with 16 bases in the middle. CDR1 and CDR2 (germline): MDHEN, SYDVKM. The CDR3 spells CASSPYRQQSYNEQFF. The CDR3 nucleotides read TGTGCCAGCAGCCCGTATCGACAGCAGTCCTACAATGAGCAGTTCTTC.

This chain joins TRBV4-3 and TRBJ2-1, with TRBD2 matching 9 bases. This CDR3 contains 17 residues. V lost 0 bases and J lost 9; bases outside the gene matches: 12. Germline V lookup: CDR1 LGHNA, CDR2 YSLEER. The CDR3: CASSQEPSGNNYGEQFF. CDR3 coding DNA: TGCGCCAGCAGCCAAGAACCTAGCGGGAACAATTATGGTGAGCAGTTCTTC.